Detailed here is one TCR beta chain. Its antigen is undetermined. Germline V gene data show CDR1 as ENHRY and CDR2 as SYGVKD. The CDR3 is made up of 17 amino acids. V lost 3 bases and J lost 1; bases outside the gene matches: 5. This entry comes from a study of cytomegalovirus exposure and HLA in healthy donors. Across the whole study: Of some 410 genotyped donors, more than 75% grouped in the Caucasian-associated ancestry cluster.

Study conclusions and caveats: Apparent HLA restriction characterized most CMV-associated TCR beta chains in a later analysis.

The primer mix had 60 Vbeta and 13 Jbeta primers. Only in-frame clones appear in the TCRdb table, and some are missing; sequencing was by immunoSEQ multiplex PCR. This sample yields about 57,000 clones, of which 80% are seen a single time; approximately 6% belongs to the top ten. This sequence originates from a male donor in good health and CMV-seronegative. This sequence joins TRBV10-3 and TRBJ2-5; the match to TRBD2 covers 13 bases. Sequences were obtained from PBMCs. For the CDR3, the DNA is TGTGCCATCAGTGATTCCCGGACTAGCGGGAGCCAAGAGACCCAGTACTTC. Amino acid sequence: CAISDSRTSGSQETQYF.